These T cell receptor beta chains were read from a single sample in a study of blood T cells in healthy people across ages. TCRdb redid the calling of the 5' RACE reads with MiXCR, one entry per CDR3 protein. This table has 790,000 or so distinct CDR3 sequences, around half appearing once. The sample taken for sequencing was blood. Receptor source: an elderly man in good health. CDR3s include the opening cysteine and the closing phenylalanine or tryptophan. D genes are given only for firm matches. Only some rows state a clone size, as once, few, many or a class for expanded clones.

v_gene	len	abundance	j_gene	d_gene	CDR3aa	CDR3nt
TRBV28	17	few	TRBJ2-6	-	CASSLTDRSSGANVLTF	TGTGCCAGCAGTCTAACCGACCGTTCCTCTGGGGCCAACGTCCTGACTTTC
TRBV27	13	-	TRBJ1-5	-	CASSPWVNQPRHF	TGTGCCAGCAGTCCTTGGGTAAATCAGCCCCGGCATTTT
TRBV10-2	14	-	TRBJ2-7	TRBD1	CASSDVDRGYEHYF	TGCGCCAGCAGCGACGTGGACAGGGGCTACGAGCACTACTTC
TRBV9	15	many	TRBJ2-7	-	CASSASSGGVYEQYF	TGTGCCAGCAGCGCATCCTCTGGCGGGGTCTACGAGCAGTACTTC
TRBV5-1	12	-	TRBJ1-3	-	CASADAGNTIYF	TGCGCCTCAGCAGACGCTGGAAACACCATATATTTT
TRBV11-2	15	few	TRBJ1-4	-	CASSTEVGVNEKLFF	TGTGCCAGCAGCACGGAGGTGGGGGTTAATGAAAAACTGTTTTTT
TRBV7-3	14	-	TRBJ1-1	-	CASSLSAHNTEAFF	TGTGCCAGCAGCTTAAGTGCTCACAACACTGAAGCTTTCTTT
TRBV7-2	17	-	TRBJ2-1	-	CASSLAVGLPRGNEQFF	TGTGCCAGCAGCTTAGCCGTAGGGCTCCCGCGGGGCAATGAGCAGTTCTTC
TRBV7-3	17	few	TRBJ2-1	-	CASSLTLARSPYNEQFF	TGTGCCAGCAGCTTAACGTTGGCCCGCAGCCCCTACAATGAGCAGTTCTTC
TRBV28	15	few	TRBJ2-7	TRBD2	CASSGLAAGAYEQYF	TGTGCCAGCAGTGGACTAGCAGCGGGGGCTTACGAGCAGTACTTC
TRBV5-1	14	-	TRBJ2-5	TRBD1	CASSAGAQGNAQYF	TGCGCCAGCAGCGCGGGTGCACAGGGGAACGCGCAGTACTTC
TRBV29-1	13	few	TRBJ1-5	-	CSVAGARNQPQHF	TGCAGCGTTGCAGGGGCGAGGAATCAGCCCCAGCATTTT
TRBV6-6	16	-	TRBJ2-1	-	CASSPGAADYYNEQFF	TGTGCCAGCAGCCCCGGTGCGGCGGACTACTACAATGAGCAGTTCTTC
TRBV4-2	18	-	TRBJ2-1	TRBD2	CASSQQTSGRALGNEQFF	TGTGCCAGCAGCCAACAGACTAGCGGGAGGGCTCTAGGCAATGAGCAGTTCTTC
TRBV20-1	14	-	TRBJ2-1	TRBD1	CSAILGQGFDEQFF	TGCAGTGCTATTTTGGGACAGGGGTTTGATGAGCAGTTCTTC
TRBV10-3	12	many	TRBJ2-7	-	CAISVGTDEQYF	TGTGCCATCAGCGTGGGTACGGACGAGCAGTACTTC
TRBV20-1	15	-	TRBJ1-4	-	CSARDMAGGNEKLFF	TGCAGTGCTAGAGATATGGCAGGAGGAAATGAAAAACTGTTTTTT
TRBV18	14	many	TRBJ2-7	TRBD1	CASSLQGASYEQYF	TGTGCCAGCTCCTTACAGGGGGCATCCTACGAGCAGTACTTC
TRBV5-1	15	-	TRBJ2-2	TRBD2	CASSLPGGNTGELFF	TGCGCCAGCAGCTTGCCGGGGGGGAACACCGGGGAGCTGTTTTTT
TRBV6-2/TRBV6-3	15	many	TRBJ2-5	-	CASSYIHDTQETQYF	TGTGCCAGCAGTTACATCCACGACACCCAAGAGACCCAGTACTTC
TRBV5-1	15	-	TRBJ2-3	TRBD2	CTSSFGLAGTDTQYF	TGCACCAGCAGCTTCGGACTAGCGGGAACAGATACGCAGTATTTT
TRBV2	14	-	TRBJ1-5	TRBD1	CASRGQQPNQPQHF	TGTGCCAGCCGGGGACAGCAACCGAATCAGCCCCAGCATTTT
TRBV3-1	13	-	TRBJ1-1	-	CASSQWKYTEAFF	TGTGCCAGCAGCCAATGGAAGTACACTGAAGCTTTCTTT
TRBV9	16	-	TRBJ2-3	TRBD2	CASSPLGGGYTDTQYF	TGTGCCAGCAGCCCCCTTGGGGGGGGGTATACAGATACGCAGTATTTT
TRBV27	16	many	TRBJ2-3	TRBD2	CASSLGGVRLTDTQYF	TGTGCCAGCAGTTTAGGGGGGGTCCGATTAACAGATACGCAGTATTTT
TRBV2	14	-	TRBJ2-1	-	CASSENDPTDEQFF	TGTGCCAGCAGTGAAAATGACCCTACCGATGAGCAGTTCTTC
TRBV10-2	17	-	TRBJ1-5	-	CASSEPTIMGTNQPQHF	TGCGCCAGCAGTGAGCCTACAATAATGGGTACCAATCAGCCCCAGCATTTT
TRBV15	17	few	TRBJ2-1	TRBD2	CATSRDRTSPAGNEQFF	TGTGCCACCAGCAGAGATCGGACTAGCCCTGCTGGGAATGAGCAGTTCTTC
TRBV29-1	13	few	TRBJ2-7	-	CSVAHGRSREQYF	TGCAGCGTTGCCCACGGACGGAGTCGCGAGCAGTACTTC
TRBV29-1	12	-	TRBJ2-7	-	CSVAEGAYEQYF	TGCAGCGTTGCGGAGGGGGCCTACGAGCAGTACTTC